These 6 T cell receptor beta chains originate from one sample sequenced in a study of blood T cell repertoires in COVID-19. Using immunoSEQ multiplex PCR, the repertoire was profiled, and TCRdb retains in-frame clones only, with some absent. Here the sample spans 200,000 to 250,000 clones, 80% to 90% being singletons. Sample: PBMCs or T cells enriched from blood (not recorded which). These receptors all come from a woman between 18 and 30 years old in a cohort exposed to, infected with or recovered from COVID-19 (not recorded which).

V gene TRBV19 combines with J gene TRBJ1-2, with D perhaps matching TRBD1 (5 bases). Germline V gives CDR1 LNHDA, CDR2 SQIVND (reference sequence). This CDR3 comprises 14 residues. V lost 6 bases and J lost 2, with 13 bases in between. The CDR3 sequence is CASSLVTANYGYTF. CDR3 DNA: TGTGCCAGTAGCTTGGTGACAGCGAACTATGGCTACACCTTC.

CDR3 nucleotides: TGTGCCAGCAGTGAACTTGCGGGCAGCGAAGCTTTCTTT. Translated, it gives CASSELAGSEAFF. The chain recombines TRBV25-1 with TRBJ1-1; D gene ambiguous. V gave up 2 bases and J gave up 8 bases, with 12 bases separating them. CDR1 is MGHDK and CDR2 is SYGVNS in the germline V gene. CDR3 length equals 13 residues.

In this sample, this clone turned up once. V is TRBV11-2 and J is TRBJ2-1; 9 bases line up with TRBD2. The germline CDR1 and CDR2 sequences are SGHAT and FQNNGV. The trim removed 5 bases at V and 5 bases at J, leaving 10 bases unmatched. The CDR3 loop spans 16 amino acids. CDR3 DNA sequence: TGTGCCAGCAGCCAAGGGATCCTAGCGGGGCACAATGAGCAGTTCTTC. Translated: CASSQGILAGHNEQFF.

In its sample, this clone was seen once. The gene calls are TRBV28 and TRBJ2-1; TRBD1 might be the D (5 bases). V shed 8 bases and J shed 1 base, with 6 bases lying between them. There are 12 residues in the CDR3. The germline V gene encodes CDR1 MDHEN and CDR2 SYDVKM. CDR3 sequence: CASDSSYNEQFF. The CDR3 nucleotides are TGTGCCAGCGACAGTTCCTACAATGAGCAGTTCTTC.

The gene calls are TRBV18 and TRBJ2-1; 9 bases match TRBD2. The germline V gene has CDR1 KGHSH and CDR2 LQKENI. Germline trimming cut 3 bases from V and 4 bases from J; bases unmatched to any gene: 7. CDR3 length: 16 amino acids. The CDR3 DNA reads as TGTGCCAGCTCACCGTTCGGGACTAGCCCGTACAATGAGCAGTTCTTC. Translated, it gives CASSPFGTSPYNEQFF.

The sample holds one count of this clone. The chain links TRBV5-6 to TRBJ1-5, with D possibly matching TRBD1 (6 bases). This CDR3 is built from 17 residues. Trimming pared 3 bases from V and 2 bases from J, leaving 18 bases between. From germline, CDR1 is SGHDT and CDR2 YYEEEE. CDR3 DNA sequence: TGTGCCAGCAGCTACAGCTCCAGGGGCTGGGGCAATCAGCCCCAGCATTTT. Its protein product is CASSYSSRGWGNQPQHF.